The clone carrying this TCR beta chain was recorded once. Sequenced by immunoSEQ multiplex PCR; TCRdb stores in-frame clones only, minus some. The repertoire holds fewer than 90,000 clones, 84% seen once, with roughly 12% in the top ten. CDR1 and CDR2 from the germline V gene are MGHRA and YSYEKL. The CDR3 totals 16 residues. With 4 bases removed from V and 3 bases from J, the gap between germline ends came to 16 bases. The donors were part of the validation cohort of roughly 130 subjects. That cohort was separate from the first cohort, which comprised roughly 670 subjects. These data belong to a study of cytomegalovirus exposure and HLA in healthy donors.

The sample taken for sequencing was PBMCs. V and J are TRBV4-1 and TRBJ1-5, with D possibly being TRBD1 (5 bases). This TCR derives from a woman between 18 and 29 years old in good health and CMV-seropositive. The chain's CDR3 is CASSLQPDSYNQPQHF. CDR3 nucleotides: TGCGCCAGCAGCCTCCAACCCGACAGCTACAATCAGCCCCAGCATTTT.